This is a list of T cell receptor beta chains from one sample in a study of T cell repertoires in cytomegalovirus infection. These receptors' targets are unknown. TCRdb re-analysed the reads in MiXCR, keeping a single row per CDR3 protein. The repertoire holds about 130,000 distinct CDR3 sequences, with around 32% as singletons. The specimen was CD8+ T cells from cultured PBMCs, collected from culture after CMV antigen stimulation. The receptors come from a human donor in good health (CMV status not recorded). Some clones in this sample may be carry-over from other donors' samples. Both conserved end residues are part of each CDR3. Each record gives: V gene, clone size, D gene, J gene, CDR3 DNA, CDR3 protein. A D gene is named only where the DNA matches it firmly. Size values are once, few and many counts, or a class for expanded clones, and some rows have none.

V gene: TRBV7-2; clone size: many; D gene: TRBD2; J gene: TRBJ2-1; CDR3 DNA: TGTGCCAGCAGCTGGTTGGGACTAGCGGGGGGGCGGTCCTACAATGAGCAGTTCTTC; CDR3 protein: CASSWLGLAGGRSYNEQFF
V gene: TRBV6-1; clone size: few; D gene: TRBD1; J gene: TRBJ2-7; CDR3 DNA: TGTGCCAGCAGTGAAGAGGGGGACAGGGGCTACGAGCAGTACTTC; CDR3 protein: CASSEEGDRGYEQYF
V gene: TRBV28; clone size: .; D gene: .; J gene: TRBJ1-1; CDR3 DNA: TGTGCCAGCAGTTTAACGGGGGGCGGGAAGAACACTGAAGCTTTCTTT; CDR3 protein: CASSLTGGGKNTEAFF
V gene: TRBV10-2; clone size: .; D gene: .; J gene: TRBJ2-1; CDR3 DNA: TGCACCAGCTGGAGCCTTGGGCTTTCCTACAATGAGCAGTTCTTC; CDR3 protein: CTSWSLGLSYNEQFF
V gene: TRBV7-8; clone size: .; D gene: TRBD2; J gene: TRBJ2-3; CDR3 DNA: TGTGCCAGCAGCTTTAGGCGGGTCGGGGGGGCAGATACGCAGTATTTT; CDR3 protein: CASSFRRVGGADTQYF
V gene: TRBV6-1; clone size: few; D gene: .; J gene: TRBJ2-2; CDR3 DNA: TGTGCCAGCACTTGGGGGGGCCCCGGGGAGCTGTTTTTT; CDR3 protein: CASTWGGPGELFF
V gene: TRBV7-2; clone size: few; D gene: .; J gene: TRBJ1-4; CDR3 DNA: TGTGCCAGCAGCTTAGAGGGGCCCTTTAATGAAAAACTGTTTTTT; CDR3 protein: CASSLEGPFNEKLFF
V gene: TRBV6-6; clone size: few; D gene: .; J gene: TRBJ1-6; CDR3 DNA: TGTGCCAGCAGGGGTCACTCCTATAATTCACCCCTCCACTTT; CDR3 protein: CASRGHSYNSPLHF
V gene: TRBV19; clone size: .; D gene: .; J gene: TRBJ2-7; CDR3 DNA: TGTGCCAGTAGTATAGATCGAGTGGGTGAGCAGTACTTC; CDR3 protein: CASSIDRVGEQYF
V gene: TRBV6-1; clone size: .; D gene: .; J gene: TRBJ1-5; CDR3 DNA: TGTGCCGCAGGCCGGGTCGGGATAAGCAATCAGCCCCAGCATTTT; CDR3 protein: CAAGRVGISNQPQHF
V gene: TRBV7-9; clone size: .; D gene: .; J gene: TRBJ2-7; CDR3 DNA: TGTGCCAGCAGCTTCTCAGGGATTTCCTACGAGCAGTACTTC; CDR3 protein: CASSFSGISYEQYF
V gene: TRBV27; clone size: .; D gene: .; J gene: TRBJ1-2; CDR3 DNA: TGTGCCAGCAGTCTGACAAGAAACTATGGCTACACCTTC; CDR3 protein: CASSLTRNYGYTF
V gene: TRBV7-6; clone size: .; D gene: .; J gene: TRBJ2-1; CDR3 DNA: TGTGCCAGCAGCTTAATGGCTGGGGTCCGCCACAATGAGCAGTTCTTC; CDR3 protein: CASSLMAGVRHNEQFF
V gene: TRBV6-8; clone size: .; D gene: TRBD2; J gene: TRBJ2-7; CDR3 DNA: TGTGCCAGCAGTCGAGCGGGGAAAGTTTACGAGCAGTACTTC; CDR3 protein: CASSRAGKVYEQYF
V gene: TRBV7-3; clone size: .; D gene: .; J gene: TRBJ2-5; CDR3 DNA: TGTGTCAGCAGCTTAAAGGGGAAGCTGGGGGACCGAGAGACCCAGTACTTC; CDR3 protein: CVSSLKGKLGDRETQYF